These T cell receptor beta chains were read from a single sample in a study of human T cells and chemical hapten exposure. One entry per CDR3 protein, called by TCRdb with MiXCR from the RACE reads. Seen here are roughly 70,000 distinct CDR3 sequences, approximately 9.4% observed once, and the top ten hold approximately 3%. This specimen was whole blood, taken in connection with sensitization to the hapten diphenylcyclopropenone (DPC). The receptors here all came from a woman aged 40 to 50 with alopecia areata. Some clones in this sample may be carry-over from other donors' samples. Each CDR3 is given with its conserved first and last residue. D genes are given only for firm matches. A row's size may be missing; if present it is once, few, many or a size class.

d_gene	abundance	v_gene	j_gene	CDR3aa	CDR3nt
.	.	TRBV6-2/TRBV6-3	TRBJ2-5	CASSYGGSNQETQYF	TGTGCCAGCAGTTACGGCGGTAGTAACCAAGAGACCCAGTACTTC
TRBD1	.	TRBV9	TRBJ1-1	CASSPFSGTGGGEAFF	TGTGCCAGCAGCCCCTTTTCGGGGACAGGGGGCGGTGAAGCTTTCTTT
TRBD2	few	TRBV4-2	TRBJ2-1	CASSQVVGTSGPHEQFF	TGTGCCAGCAGCCAAGTTGTGGGGACTAGCGGCCCTCATGAGCAGTTCTTC
.	many	TRBV10-1	TRBJ2-3	CASSEGSGGLQTDTQYF	TGCGCCAGCAGTGAAGGATCGGGGGGCCTCCAAACAGATACGCAGTATTTT
.	few	TRBV18	TRBJ2-3	CASSPLGGLTDTQYF	TGTGCCAGCTCACCACTGGGAGGTTTGACAGATACGCAGTATTTT
TRBD1	many	TRBV28	TRBJ2-7	CASSVTGTGFRYEQYF	TGTGCCAGCAGTGTAACCGGGACAGGGTTCCGCTACGAGCAGTACTTC
.	.	TRBV28	TRBJ2-5	CASSRGRGETQYF	TGTGCCAGCAGTAGAGGACGGGGAGAGACCCAGTACTTC
.	.	TRBV7-2	TRBJ1-4	CASSLASGEKLFF	TGTGCCAGCAGCTTAGCGTCCGGTGAAAAACTGTTTTTT
.	many	TRBV18	TRBJ1-3	CASSPINDPSSGNTIYF	TGTGCCAGCTCACCGATAAATGACCCGAGCTCTGGAAACACCATATATTTT
TRBD1	many	TRBV4-3	TRBJ1-2	CASSQVTGDHYGYTF	TGCGCCAGCAGCCAAGTGACAGGGGACCACTATGGCTACACCTTC
TRBD1	few	TRBV7-2	TRBJ2-7	CASSILVGTAYEQYF	TGTGCCAGCAGCATACTAGTGGGGACAGCCTACGAGCAGTACTTC
TRBD2	many	TRBV20-1	TRBJ2-3	CSAFSGGSTDTQYF	TGCAGTGCATTTAGCGGGGGGTCCACAGATACGCAGTATTTT
TRBD1	.	TRBV28	TRBJ1-5	CASSMTGYDQPQHF	TGTGCCAGCAGCATGACAGGGTACGATCAGCCCCAGCATTTT
.	.	TRBV12-3/TRBV12-4	TRBJ2-1	CASNRMGEQFF	TGTGCCAGCAATAGAATGGGAGAGCAGTTCTTC
TRBD2	many	TRBV5-8	TRBJ2-1	CASSLGLAVYNEQFF	TGTGCCAGCAGCTTGGGACTAGCGGTTTACAATGAGCAGTTCTTC
TRBD2	.	TRBV28	TRBJ2-3	CASSPGLAGPADTQYF	TGTGCCAGCAGTCCCGGACTAGCGGGGCCGGCAGATACGCAGTATTTT
TRBD1	many	TRBV6-5	TRBJ1-3	CASRRSGGPGNTIYF	TGTGCCAGCAGAAGATCAGGGGGGCCCGGAAACACCATATATTTT
.	few	TRBV4-1	TRBJ1-3	CASSGVGFLSGNTIYF	TGCGCCAGCTCGGGGGTCGGATTCCTCTCTGGAAACACCATATATTTT
.	many	TRBV5-8	TRBJ1-2	CASSRGVSYTF	TGTGCCAGCAGCCGAGGGGTTAGCTACACCTTC
.	few	TRBV12-3/TRBV12-4	TRBJ2-7	CASSFTNSYEQYF	TGTGCCAGCAGTTTCACTAACTCCTACGAGCAGTACTTC
.	many	TRBV7-2	TRBJ2-2	CASKGQRQTQNTGELFF	TGTGCCAGCAAGGGCCAGCGCCAGACTCAGAACACCGGGGAGCTGTTTTTT
.	few	TRBV29-1	TRBJ2-1	CSVEPPGGTYNEQFF	TGCAGCGTTGAACCTCCCGGGGGTACCTACAATGAGCAGTTCTTC
.	.	TRBV9	TRBJ1-3	CASSVDGYSGNTIYF	TGTGCCAGCAGCGTTGACGGTTACTCTGGAAACACCATATATTTT